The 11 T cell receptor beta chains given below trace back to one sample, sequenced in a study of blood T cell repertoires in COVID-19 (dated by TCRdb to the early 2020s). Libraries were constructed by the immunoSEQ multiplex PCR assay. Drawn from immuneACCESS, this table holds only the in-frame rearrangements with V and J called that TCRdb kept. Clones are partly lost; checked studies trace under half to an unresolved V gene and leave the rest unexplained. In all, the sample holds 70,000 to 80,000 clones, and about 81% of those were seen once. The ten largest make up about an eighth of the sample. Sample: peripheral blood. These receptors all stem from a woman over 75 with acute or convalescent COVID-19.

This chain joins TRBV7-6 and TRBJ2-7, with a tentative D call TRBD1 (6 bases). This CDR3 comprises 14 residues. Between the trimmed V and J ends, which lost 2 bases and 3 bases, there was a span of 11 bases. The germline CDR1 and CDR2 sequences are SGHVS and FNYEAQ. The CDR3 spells CASSLQGSSYEQYF. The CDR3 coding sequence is TGTGCCAGCAGCTTACAGGGGAGCAGCTACGAGCAGTACTTC.

Here the CDR3 reads CATSKEQGPYNEQFF. The CDR3 DNA sequence: TGTGCCACCAGCAAAGAACAGGGACCCTACAATGAGCAGTTCTTC. This chain uses TRBV15 with TRBJ2-1; tentatively, D is TRBD1 (6 bases). The CDR3 has 15 residues. Germline-derived CDR1 and CDR2 are LNHNV and YYDKDF (reference sequence). Trimming shortened V by 4 bases and J by 2 bases, and 12 bases separated the two germline ends.

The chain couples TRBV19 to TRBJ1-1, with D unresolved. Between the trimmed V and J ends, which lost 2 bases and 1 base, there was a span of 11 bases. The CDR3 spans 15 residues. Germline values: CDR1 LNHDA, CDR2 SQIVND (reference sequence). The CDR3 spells CASSIIGDPNTEAFF. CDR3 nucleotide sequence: TGTGCCAGTAGTATAATCGGGGATCCGAACACTGAAGCTTTCTTT.

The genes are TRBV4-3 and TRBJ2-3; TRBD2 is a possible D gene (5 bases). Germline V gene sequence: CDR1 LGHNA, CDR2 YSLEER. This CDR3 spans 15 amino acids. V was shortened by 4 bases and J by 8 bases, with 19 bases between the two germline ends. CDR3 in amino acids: CASSPEATRESTQYF. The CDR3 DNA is TGCGCCAGCAGCCCAGAGGCCACTAGGGAGAGTACGCAGTATTTT.

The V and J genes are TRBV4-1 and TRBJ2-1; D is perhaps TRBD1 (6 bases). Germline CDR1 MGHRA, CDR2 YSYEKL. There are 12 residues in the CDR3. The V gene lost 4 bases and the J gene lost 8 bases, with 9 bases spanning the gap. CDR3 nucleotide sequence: TGCGCCAGCAGCCTCCAGGGGTATGAGCAGTTCTTC. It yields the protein CASSLQGYEQFF.

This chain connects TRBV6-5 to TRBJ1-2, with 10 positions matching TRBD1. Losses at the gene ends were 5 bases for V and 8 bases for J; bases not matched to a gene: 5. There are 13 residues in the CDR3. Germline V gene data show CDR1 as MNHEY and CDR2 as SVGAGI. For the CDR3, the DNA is TGTGCCAGCAGTCCCGGGACAGGGGAGGGCTACACCTTC. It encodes CASSPGTGEGYTF.

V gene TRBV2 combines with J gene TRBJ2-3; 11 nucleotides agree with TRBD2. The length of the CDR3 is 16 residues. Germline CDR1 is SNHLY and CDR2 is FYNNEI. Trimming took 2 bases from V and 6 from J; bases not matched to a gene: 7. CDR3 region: CASSESVAGGHDTQYF. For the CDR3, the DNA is TGTGCCAGCAGTGAATCTGTAGCGGGAGGGCATGATACGCAGTATTTT.

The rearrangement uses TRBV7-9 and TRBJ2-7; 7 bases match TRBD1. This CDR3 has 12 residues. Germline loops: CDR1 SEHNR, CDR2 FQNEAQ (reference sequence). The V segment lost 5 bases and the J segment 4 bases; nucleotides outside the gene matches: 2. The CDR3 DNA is TGTGCCAGCAGCCCGACAGGGTACGAGCAGTACTTC. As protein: CASSPTGYEQYF.

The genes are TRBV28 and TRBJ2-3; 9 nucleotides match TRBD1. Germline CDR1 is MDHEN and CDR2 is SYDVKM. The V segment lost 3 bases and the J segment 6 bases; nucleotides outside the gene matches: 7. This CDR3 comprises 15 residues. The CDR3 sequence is CASSFVQGAIDTQYF. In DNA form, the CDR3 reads TGTGCCAGCAGTTTCGTACAGGGGGCTATTGATACGCAGTATTTT.

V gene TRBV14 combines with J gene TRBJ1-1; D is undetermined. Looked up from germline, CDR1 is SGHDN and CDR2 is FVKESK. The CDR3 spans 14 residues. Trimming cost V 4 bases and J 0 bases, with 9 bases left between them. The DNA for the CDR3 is TGTGCCAGCAGCCCCATCACACTGAACACTGAAGCTTTCTTT. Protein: CASSPITLNTEAFF.

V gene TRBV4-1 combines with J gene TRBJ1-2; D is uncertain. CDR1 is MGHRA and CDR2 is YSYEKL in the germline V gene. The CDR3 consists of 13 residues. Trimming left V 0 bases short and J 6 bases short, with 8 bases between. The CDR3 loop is CASSQETVHGYTF. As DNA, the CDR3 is TGCGCCAGCAGCCAAGAAACAGTGCATGGCTACACCTTC.